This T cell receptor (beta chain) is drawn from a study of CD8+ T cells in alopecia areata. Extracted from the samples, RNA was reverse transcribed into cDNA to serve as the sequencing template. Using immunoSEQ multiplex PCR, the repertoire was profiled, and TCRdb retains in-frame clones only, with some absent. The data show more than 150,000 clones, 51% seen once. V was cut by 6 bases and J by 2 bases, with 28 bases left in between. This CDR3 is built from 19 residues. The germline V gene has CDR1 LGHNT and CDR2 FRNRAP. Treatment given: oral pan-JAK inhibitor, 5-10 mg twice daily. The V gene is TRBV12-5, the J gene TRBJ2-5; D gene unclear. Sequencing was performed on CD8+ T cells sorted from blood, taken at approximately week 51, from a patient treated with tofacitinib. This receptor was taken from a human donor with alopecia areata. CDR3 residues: CASGPGEELRKPRQETQYF. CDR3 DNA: TGTGCTAGTGGCCCGGGCGAGGAACTTCGTAAGCCAAGACAAGAGACCCAGTACTTC.